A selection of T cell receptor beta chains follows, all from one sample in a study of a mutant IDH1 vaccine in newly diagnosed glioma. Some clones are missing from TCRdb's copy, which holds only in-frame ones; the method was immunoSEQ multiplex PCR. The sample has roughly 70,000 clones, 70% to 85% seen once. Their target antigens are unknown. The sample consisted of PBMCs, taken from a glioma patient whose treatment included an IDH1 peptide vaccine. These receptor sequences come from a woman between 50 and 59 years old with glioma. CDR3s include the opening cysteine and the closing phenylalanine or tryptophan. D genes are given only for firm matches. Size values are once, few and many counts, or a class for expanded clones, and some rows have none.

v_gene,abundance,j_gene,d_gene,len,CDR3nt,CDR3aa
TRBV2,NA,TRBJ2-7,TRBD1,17,TGTGCCAGCAGTGATTACTACGGGACAGGGATTCTCAGCGAGCAGTACTTC,CASSDYYGTGILSEQYF
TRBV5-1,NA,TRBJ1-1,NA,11,TGCGCCAGCACCTGGGGGACTGAAGCTTTCTTT,CASTWGTEAFF
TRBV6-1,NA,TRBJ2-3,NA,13,TGTGCCAGCCCTATGGGGGAAGGAGATACGCAGTATTTT,CASPMGEGDTQYF
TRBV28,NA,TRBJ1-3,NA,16,TGTGCCAGTAAAGTACCGGGACTGAGCTCTGGAAACACCATATATTTT,CASKVPGLSSGNTIYF
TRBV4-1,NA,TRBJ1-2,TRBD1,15,TGCGCCAGCAGCCAACCGACAGGGGGTACCTATGGCTACACCTTC,CASSQPTGGTYGYTF
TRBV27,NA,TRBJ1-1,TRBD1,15,TGTGCCAGCAGTATCTCAGGGGGTCGGGCGACTGAAGCTTTCTTT,CASSISGGRATEAFF
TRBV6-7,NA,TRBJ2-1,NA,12,TGTACCATGGCTTCCGATTACAATGAGCAGTTCTTC,CTMASDYNEQFF
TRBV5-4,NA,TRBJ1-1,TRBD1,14,TGTGCCAGCAGCTCCAAGAGGGGACAGGAGGAAGCTTTCTTT,CASSSKRGQEEAFF
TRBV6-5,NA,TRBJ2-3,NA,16,TGTGCCAGCAGTTACGGCGGTGAGGGGGGGGTAGATACGCAGTATTTT,CASSYGGEGGVDTQYF
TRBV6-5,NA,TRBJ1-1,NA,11,TGTGCCAGCAGCCAGGGCCCTGAAGCTTTCTTT,CASSQGPEAFF
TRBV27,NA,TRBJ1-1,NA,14,TGTGCCAGCAGTTTGATGGGGGGGGAGACTGAAGCTTTCTTT,CASSLMGGETEAFF
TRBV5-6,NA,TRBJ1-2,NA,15,TGTGCCAGCAGCTTGGAACAGGGAGCTAACTATGGCTACACCTTC,CASSLEQGANYGYTF
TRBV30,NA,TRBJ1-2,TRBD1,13,TGTGCCTGGAGTGTACAGGGGCTATATGGCTACACCTTC,CAWSVQGLYGYTF
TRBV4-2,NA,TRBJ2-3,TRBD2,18,TGTGCCAGCAGCCAAGCGCCGGGGGGGCCGACTAGCACAGATACGCAGTATTTT,CASSQAPGGPTSTDTQYF
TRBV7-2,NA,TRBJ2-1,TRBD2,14,TGTGCCAGCAGCCTAGGGACTAGCGGGAATGAGCAGTTCTTC,CASSLGTSGNEQFF
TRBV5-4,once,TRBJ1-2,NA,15,TGTGCCAGCAGCTTGGGGGAGGCGAGCCCCTATGGCTACACCTTC,CASSLGEASPYGYTF
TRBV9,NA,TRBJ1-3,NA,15,TGTGCCAGCAGCGTATCGAGGAGCTCTGGAAACACCATATATTTT,CASSVSRSSGNTIYF
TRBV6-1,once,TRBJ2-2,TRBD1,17,TGTGCCAGCAGTGCTAGACAGGGGGCTAAGAACACCGGGGAGCTGTTTTTT,CASSARQGAKNTGELFF
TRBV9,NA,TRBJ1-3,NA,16,TGTGCCAGCAGCGCCCACTCCCGGGACAAAGGGAACACCATATATTTT,CASSAHSRDKGNTIYF
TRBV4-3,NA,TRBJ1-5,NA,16,TGCGCCAGCAGCCAAGATATACAGCATAGCAATCAGCCCCAGCATTTT,CASSQDIQHSNQPQHF
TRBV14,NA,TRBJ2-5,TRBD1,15,TGTGCCAGCAGCCAGTCGGGACAGGGGGCAGAGACCCAGTACTTC,CASSQSGQGAETQYF
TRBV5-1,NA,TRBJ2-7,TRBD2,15,TGCGCCAGCAGCCTTCGGGCGGGGGTAAAACGGGAGCAGTACTTC,CASSLRAGVKREQYF
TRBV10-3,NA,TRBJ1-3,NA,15,TGTGCCATCAGTGCTAGGGAAGGTCCTGGAAACACCATATATTTT,CAISAREGPGNTIYF
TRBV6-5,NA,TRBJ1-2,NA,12,TGTGCCAGCAGCCTTGCCGGGGCTGGCTACACCTTC,CASSLAGAGYTF
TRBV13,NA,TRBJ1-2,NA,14,TGTGCCAGCAGCTTAAGGGGTTTCGACTATGGCTACACCTTC,CASSLRGFDYGYTF
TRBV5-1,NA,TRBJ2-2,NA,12,TGCGCCAGCAGCTCCTCAACCGGGGAGCTGTTTTTT,CASSSSTGELFF
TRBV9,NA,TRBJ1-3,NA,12,TGTGCCAGCAGCGTTAGTGGAAACACCATATATTTT,CASSVSGNTIYF
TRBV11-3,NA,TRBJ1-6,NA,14,TGTGCCAGCAGCTTCACAGGGTTGGGATCACCCCTCCACTTT,CASSFTGLGSPLHF
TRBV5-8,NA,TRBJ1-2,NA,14,TGTGCCAGCAAGGAGGTACTTAGGGACTATGGCTACACCTTC,CASKEVLRDYGYTF
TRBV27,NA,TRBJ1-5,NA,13,TGTGCCAGCAGTTTTGGTTTTAGTGAGCCCCAGCATTTT,CASSFGFSEPQHF
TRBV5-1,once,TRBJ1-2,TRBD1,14,TGCGCCAGCAGCCCCGGGGACAGGGGCCATGGCTACACCTTC,CASSPGDRGHGYTF
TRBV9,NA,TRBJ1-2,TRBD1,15,TGTGCCAGCAGCGTAGGGACAGGGCCGAACTATGGCTACACCTTC,CASSVGTGPNYGYTF
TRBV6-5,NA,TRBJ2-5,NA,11,TGTGCCAGCAGCCGTGGGCCCGCGCAGTACTTC,CASSRGPAQYF
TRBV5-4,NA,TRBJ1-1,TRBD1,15,TGTGCCAGCAGCTTGGCCCGGGACAGGAACACTGAAGCTTTCTTT,CASSLARDRNTEAFF
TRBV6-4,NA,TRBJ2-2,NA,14,TGTGCCACCTCGAGGGAATTTAGCACCGGGGAGCTGTTTTTT,CATSREFSTGELFF
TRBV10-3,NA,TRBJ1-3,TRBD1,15,TGTGCCATCAGTGCACAGGGGACTAGCGGAAACACCATATATTTT,CAISAQGTSGNTIYF